This TCR beta chain is from a study of cytomegalovirus exposure and HLA in healthy donors. Notes on the study in general: The authors listed around 150 TCR beta chains as cytomegalovirus-associated. Being indistinguishable, some V segments were excluded, TRBV6-2 and TRBV6-3 among them.

Amplification used 60 Vbeta primers and 13 Jbeta primers. The assay was immunoSEQ multiplex PCR, and TCRdb's table has in-frame clones only and misses some. The repertoire holds about 140,000 clones, roughly 79% seen once, with about 2.5% in the top ten. Germline V gene lookup returns CDR1 LNHNV and CDR2 YYDKDF (reference sequence). The CDR3 consists of 18 residues. V lost 1 base to trimming and J lost 4 bases; unmatched junction nucleotides: 9. This clone has only a few counts. The antigen is not known. Sequenced material: PBMCs. This receptor was obtained from a male donor in good health and CMV-seronegative. This sequence joins TRBV15 and TRBJ2-5; 13 bases fit TRBD2. The CDR3 region has the DNA TGTGCCACCAGCAGAGTCTACGGACTAGCGGGAGAAGGAGAGACCCAGTACTTC. Its protein is CATSRVYGLAGEGETQYF. The full variable domain, its missing parts supplied by reference TRBV15 and TRBJ2-5, is DAMVIQNPRYQVTQFGKPVTLSCSQTLNHNVMYWYQQKSSQAPKLLFHYYDKDFNNEADTPDNFQSRRPNTSFCFLDIRSPGLGDTAMYLCATSRVYGLAGEGETQYFGPGTRLLVL.